These 30 T cell receptor beta chains were sequenced from one sample in a study of read filtering for tumor transcriptome and immune sequencing (dated by TCRdb to 2020 to 2022). The sequencing machine was an Illumina HiSeq 4000. Starting from 400 to 450 ng RNA, TCR libraries were constructed with the Immunoverse kit using molecular barcoded adaptors that cover the alpha/delta and beta/gamma chains. TCRdb applied fastp at Q25 and MiXCR to the public reads, then kept only in-frame beta chains. When rows share a CDR3 protein, they turn into one entry using the most common DNA and genes. The sample has 62,000 or so distinct CDR3 sequences on record, approximately 15% of them singletons. The ten biggest clones cover roughly 41% of the sample. Source material: a population of CD138-negative cells sorted from bone marrow. The cell subset or site label corresponds to: bone marrow mononuclear cells depleted of CD138+ plasma/myeloma cells by negative magnetic selection. These receptors all stem from a donor over 35 with multiple myeloma.

At least ten counts were recorded for this clonotype. The chain joins TRBV3-1 to TRBJ2-1; the D is unclear. CDR1 and CDR2 (germline): LGHDT, YNNKEL (reference sequence). The CDR3 has 12 residues. Trimming took 0 bases from V and 6 from J, leaving 3 bases between them. CDR3 in amino acids: CASSQERNEQFF. CDR3 DNA sequence: TGTGCCAGCAGCCAAGAGCGCAATGAGCAGTTCTTC.

The chain joins TRBV15 to TRBJ2-5, with D unresolved. The CDR3 has 15 residues. V was cut by 0 bases and J by 7 bases, with 15 bases left in between. Per the germline V gene, CDR1 is LNHNV and CDR2 is YYDKDF (reference sequence). CDR3 bases: TGTGCCACCAGCAGAGATTTTGCGTCCGCAGGGACCCAGTACTTC. Protein product: CATSRDFASAGTQYF.

A single count supports this clonotype. This may arise from a read error, as a much more abundant clone is one base away. The V call is TRBV20-1, the J call TRBJ2-7; 12 nucleotides agree with TRBD2. The J segment lost 4 bases and the V segment lost 3 bases, leaving 7 bases of the junction unmatched. This CDR3 spans 15 amino acids. Germline-derived CDR1 and CDR2 are DFQATT and SNEGSKA (reference sequence). The CDR3 DNA reads TGCAGTGCTAGGGGCCTAGCGGGAGGGAGGTACGAGCAGTACTTC. This gives the protein CSARGLAGGRYEQYF.

The table lists this clonotype with many counts. V is TRBV20-1 and J is TRBJ2-3; the match to TRBD2 covers 7 bases. CDR1 and CDR2 (germline): DFQATT, SNEGSKA (reference sequence). The CDR3 spans 12 residues. The CDR3 bases are TGCAGGGGCCTGAGCAGCGGGAATACGCAGTATTTT. It yields the protein CRGLSSGNTQYF.

This clonotype has ten or more counts. J is TRBJ2-1 and V is TRBV12-3 or TRBV12-4; 11 bases agree with TRBD2. This CDR3 comprises 14 residues. V was pared by 6 bases and J by 13 bases, with 11 bases of the junction left unmatched. CDR3 sequence: CASSGSGTSGLQFF. CDR3 in DNA: TGTGCCAGCAGCGGATCCGGGACTAGCGGACTTCAGTTCTTC.

The CDR3 loop is CASSFQGWRRSYNEQFF. The CDR3 DNA reads as TGTGCCAGCAGCTTTCAAGGATGGCGGCGCTCCTACAATGAGCAGTTCTTC. The V call is TRBV7-9, the J call TRBJ2-1; no clear D gene. This CDR3 comprises 17 residues. The V gene lost 3 bases and the J gene lost 0 bases, with 15 bases spanning the gap. CDR1 and CDR2 from the germline V gene are SEHNR and FQNEAQ (reference sequence).

Many counts were recorded for this clonotype. This chain connects TRBV28 to TRBJ2-6; 7 bases are a match to TRBD1. The CDR3 runs to 15 residues. V lost 6 bases to trimming and J lost 4 bases; unmatched junction nucleotides: 6. In germline, CDR1 is MDHEN, CDR2 SYDVKM. The CDR3 protein is CASSQDRPGANVLTF. The CDR3 bases are TGTGCCAGCAGCCAGGACAGGCCCGGGGCCAACGTCCTGACTTTC.

The table lists this clonotype with many counts. The V gene is TRBV20-1, the J gene TRBJ2-5, with unresolved D. Germline assignment: CDR1 DFQATT and CDR2 SNEGSKA (reference sequence). V lost 1 base and J 5 bases, leaving 8 bases between the germline ends. This CDR3 has 12 residues. Written as DNA, the CDR3 is TGCAGTGCTAGAGGGGCTGGGGAGACCCAGTACTTC. It translates to CSARGAGETQYF.

V gene TRBV30 combines with J gene TRBJ1-1; D remains ambiguous. CDR1 and CDR2 (germline): GTSNPN, SVGIG (reference sequence). This CDR3 has 12 amino acids. The V end was cut by 3 bases, the J end by 7 bases, with 12 bases between. CDR3 DNA: TGTGCCTGGAGATACCTTTGGGGTGAAGCTTTCTTT. Protein product: CAWRYLWGEAFF.

This clonotype was counted many times. The chain recombines TRBV29-1 with TRBJ2-1; D gene unclear. The length of the CDR3 is 16 residues. Germline V gene lookup returns CDR1 SQVTM and CDR2 ANQGSEA. Trimming stripped 6 bases from V and 4 bases from J, with 22 bases between. This CDR3 is CSVPKLGSIPYNEQFF. CDR3 in DNA: TGCAGCGTCCCAAAATTGGGGTCTATTCCATACAATGAGCAGTTCTTC.

About this clonotype: A much larger clone is a single base away; this may be a read error. V gene TRBV7-2 combines with J gene TRBJ2-7, with no clear D. V lost 6 bases, J lost 3 bases, and 6 bases lay in between. This CDR3 has 11 residues. CDR1 and CDR2 (germline): SGHTA, FQGNSA. CDR3 in DNA: TGTGCCAGCAGTTCCTTCTACGAGCAGTACTTC. This translates into CASSSFYEQYF.

Only a few counts were recorded for this clonotype. The rearrangement joins TRBV6-2 or TRBV6-3 to TRBJ2-2; 7 positions match TRBD2. The germline CDR1 and CDR2 sequences are MNHEY and SVGEGT. J gave up 3 bases and V 4 bases, and 5 bases lay outside the gene matches. The CDR3 is 15 residues long. The CDR3 DNA follows: TGTGCCAGCAGTTCCCTAGCGGTCTACACCGGGGAGCTGTTTTTT. It specifies CASSSLAVYTGELFF.

This clonotype was found many times. J is TRBJ2-2 and V is TRBV29-1; D unresolved. The V end lost 7 bases, the J end lost 2 bases, and 11 bases lay between the germline ends. The CDR3 is made up of 13 amino acids. The germline V gene encodes CDR1 SQVTM and CDR2 ANQGSEA. DNA of the CDR3: TGCAGCGCCCGCTATACTAACACCGGGGAGCTGTTTTTT. This encodes CSARYTNTGELFF.

This clonotype came up many times. The chain joins TRBV9 to TRBJ2-5; D is tentatively TRBD1 or TRBD2 (6 bases each). With 4 bases removed from V and 4 bases from J, the gap between germline ends came to 20 bases. The CDR3 runs to 16 residues. Per germline, CDR1 SGDLS and CDR2 YYNGEE. The CDR3 here is CASSPQGVGGGETQYF. The CDR3 DNA follows: TGTGCCAGCAGCCCCCAGGGAGTGGGGGGCGGAGAGACCCAGTACTTC.

This clonotype showed up many times. The chain uses TRBV24-1 and TRBJ2-3; TRBD2 agrees at 14 bases. CDR3 size: 17 residues. Germline V gene sequence: CDR1 KGHDR, CDR2 SFDVKD. With V trimmed by 4 bases and J by 10 bases, 12 bases remained unmatched. CDR3 sequence (DNA): TGTGCCACCAGTGACACGACTAGCGGGAGGGCCTCCGACCCGCAGTATTTT. This codes for CATSDTTSGRASDPQYF.

This clonotype was seen many times. J is TRBJ1-4 and V is TRBV18; TRBD1 might be the D (6 bases). The germline V gene has CDR1 KGHSH and CDR2 LQKENI. Between the trimmed V and J ends, which lost 6 bases and 8 bases, there was a span of 13 bases. This CDR3 region has 13 residues. CDR3 residues: CASSSIGGEKLFF. CDR3 DNA sequence: TGTGCCAGCTCGTCCATCGGGGGCGAAAAACTGTTTTTT.

V usage is TRBV12-3 or TRBV12-4 and J usage is TRBJ2-7; TRBD1 aligns across 12 bases. The CDR3 sequence is 15 residues long. Unmatched junction bases numbered 9, after V lost 6 bases and J lost 6 bases. The CDR3 sequence: CASSPGTGGSSEQYF. CDR3 bases: TGTGCCAGCAGCCCTGGGACAGGGGGCTCTAGCGAGCAGTACTTC.

There are many counts of this clonotype. The chain is built from TRBV6-6 and TRBJ1-1, with 7 bases matching TRBD1. The CDR3 loop spans 15 amino acids. The junction had 7 bases not matched to a gene; V was cut back by 3 bases and J by 3 bases. Germline lookup yields CDR1 MNHNY and CDR2 SVGAGI (reference sequence). The CDR3 DNA follows: TGTGCCAGCAGTTATTTTACAGGGGAGGACACTGAAGCTTTCTTT. This sequence encodes CASSYFTGEDTEAFF.

This clonotype was observed at least ten times. The chain uses TRBV20-1 and TRBJ2-1, with TRBD2 identical over 9 bases. CDR3 length: 13 residues. CDR1 DFQATT and CDR2 SNEGSKA come from the germline V gene (reference sequence). V shed 8 bases and J 9 bases; nucleotides not matched to a gene: 11. CDR3 in amino acids: CSYPSGAHLEQFF. DNA of the CDR3: TGCAGTTACCCTAGCGGGGCACACCTTGAGCAGTTCTTC.

The V gene is TRBV13, the J gene TRBJ2-7; TRBD1 matches at 10 bases. CDR3 length: 16 amino acids. Germline V gives CDR1 PRHDT, CDR2 FYEKMQ (reference sequence). V was clipped by 4 bases and J by 5 bases; unmatched bases: 11. The CDR3 here is CASSSRAEGTGDEQYF. The CDR3 nucleotides are TGTGCCAGCAGCTCTAGAGCCGAAGGGACAGGGGACGAGCAGTACTTC.

There are many counts of this clonotype. The gene calls are TRBV7-9 and TRBJ2-7; D gene unclear. The CDR3 sequence is 13 residues long. Germline CDR1 SEHNR, CDR2 FQNEAQ (reference sequence). Trimming took 6 bases from V and 3 from J, leaving 12 bases between them. CDR3 in amino acids: CASSLHSYYEQYF. For the CDR3, the DNA is TGTGCCAGCAGTCTTCACAGTTACTACGAGCAGTACTTC.

Ten or more counts support this clonotype. This chain joins TRBV6-1 and TRBJ1-1, with 7 positions matching TRBD1. CDR3 size: 15 residues. Germline-derived CDR1 and CDR2 are MNHNS and SASEGT. V dropped 3 bases and J dropped 3; count of bases not matched to a gene: 7. Here the CDR3 reads CASSEGTVGHTEAFF. The CDR3, as DNA: TGTGCCAGCAGTGAGGGGACAGTCGGCCACACTGAAGCTTTCTTT.

This clonotype has just a few counts. The chain employs TRBV28 and TRBJ1-1; D might be TRBD1 (6 bases). Germline CDR1 is MDHEN and CDR2 is SYDVKM. The V and J ends lost 3 bases and 3 bases respectively, with 20 bases between them. The CDR3 has 17 amino acids. Here the CDR3 DNA reads TGTGCCAGCAGTTTGGGTCGGTTAGGGGGGTGGGACACTGAAGCTTTCTTT. Protein sequence: CASSLGRLGGWDTEAFF.

This clonotype has only a few counts. The chain's CDR3 is CASSSGTGDTGELFF. Here the CDR3 DNA reads TGTGCCAGCAGCTCCGGGACAGGGGATACCGGGGAGCTGTTTTTT. The chain couples TRBV5-4 to TRBJ2-2; 10 bases agree with TRBD1. After removal of 3 bases from V and 5 bases from J, the junction contained 4 bases not matched to a gene. The CDR3 runs 15 residues. CDR1 and CDR2 (germline): SGHNT, YYREEE (reference sequence).

This clonotype was detected many times. CDR3 sequence reads: CAGRGDRMDTEAFF. The CDR3 DNA is TGTGCCGGGAGGGGGGACCGAATGGACACTGAAGCTTTCTTT. The rearrangement uses TRBV2 and TRBJ1-1; a possible D gene is TRBD1 (6 bases). The germline CDR1 and CDR2 sequences are SNHLY and FYNNEI. V lost 11 bases to trimming and J lost 3 bases, with 19 bases between them. This CDR3 comprises 14 residues.

This clonotype has at least ten counts. This rearrangement joins TRBV4-1 to TRBJ1-5; 11 bases align to TRBD1. J lost 6 bases, V lost 4 bases, and 14 bases had no gene match. In germline, CDR1 is MGHRA, CDR2 YSYEKL. The CDR3 contains 18 residues. DNA of the CDR3: TGCGCCAGCAGCCCTGGGGGCCGGGACAGGGGGATGTTTCAGCCCCAGCATTTT. This sequence encodes CASSPGGRDRGMFQPQHF.

This rearrangement joins TRBV5-1 to TRBJ2-1; D might be TRBD2 (7 bases). Trimming took off 4 bases at V and 0 bases at J, with 14 bases between the two ends. From germline, CDR1 is SGHRS and CDR2 YFSETQ. The CDR3 is made up of 16 amino acids. Here the CDR3 DNA reads TGCGCCAGCAGCCAAAGGGGGGGCATCTCCTACAATGAGCAGTTCTTC. It specifies CASSQRGGISYNEQFF.

This clonotype occurred many times. The chain links TRBV29-1 to TRBJ2-7, with D possibly being TRBD1 (5 bases). Germline CDR1 is SQVTM and CDR2 is ANQGSEA. This CDR3 contains 13 residues. V was pared by 6 bases and J by 1 base, with 13 bases between. The CDR3 coding sequence is TGCAGCGTGGACCAGCAGGGATCCTACGAGCAGTACTTC. Encoded protein: CSVDQQGSYEQYF.

The sample holds many counts of this clonotype. The gene calls are TRBV11-1 and TRBJ2-7, with D possibly TRBD1 on 6 matching bases. V lost 5 bases to trimming and J lost 5 bases, with 13 bases between them. This CDR3 is 13 amino acids long. Germline lookup yields CDR1 SGHAT and CDR2 FQDESV (reference sequence). CDR3 sequence (DNA): TGTGCCAGCAGCCGCGACAGGTTGAACGAGCAGTACTTC. It is translated as CASSRDRLNEQYF.

For this clonotype: The junction shows a germline mismatch at one end, possibly a read error. The chain joins TRBV27 to TRBJ1-6, with unresolved D. This CDR3 has 14 residues. Per the germline V gene, CDR1 is MNHEY and CDR2 is SMNVEV (reference sequence). The CDR3 protein is CVSSFRERNSPLHF. In DNA form, the CDR3 reads TGTGTCAGCAGTTTTAGGGAGAGGAATTCACCCCTCCACTTT.